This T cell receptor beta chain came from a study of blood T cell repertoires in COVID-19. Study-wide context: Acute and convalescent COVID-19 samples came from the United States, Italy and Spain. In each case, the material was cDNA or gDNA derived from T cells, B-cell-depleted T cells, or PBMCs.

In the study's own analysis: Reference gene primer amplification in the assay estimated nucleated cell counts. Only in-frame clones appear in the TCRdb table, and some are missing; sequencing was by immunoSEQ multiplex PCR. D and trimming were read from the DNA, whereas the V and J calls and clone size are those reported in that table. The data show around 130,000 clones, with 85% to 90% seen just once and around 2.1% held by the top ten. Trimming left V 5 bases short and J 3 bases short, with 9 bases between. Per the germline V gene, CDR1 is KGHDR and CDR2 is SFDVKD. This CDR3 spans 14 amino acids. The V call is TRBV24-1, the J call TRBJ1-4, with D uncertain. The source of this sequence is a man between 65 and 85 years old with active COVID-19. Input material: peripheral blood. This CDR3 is CATSGGAANEKLFF. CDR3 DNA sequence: TGTGCCACCAGTGGAGGAGCGGCTAATGAAAAACTGTTTTTT.